The 11 T cell receptor beta chains presented below share a single source sample, sequenced in a study of blood T cell repertoires in COVID-19. The method was immunoSEQ multiplex PCR; TCRdb's version includes in-frame clones alone and lacks a portion of them. Of 77,000 or so clones listed, 75% to 85% were seen once; the top ten hold around 6.9%. Input material: peripheral blood. The receptors stem from a man in his thirties or forties with COVID-19, enrolled during active disease.

The V call is TRBV28, the J call TRBJ2-1, with TRBD2 identical over 8 bases. Unmatched junction bases numbered 17, after V lost 6 bases and J lost 10 bases. The CDR3 contains 16 residues. The V gene's germline CDR1 is MDHEN and CDR2 SYDVKM. CDR3 in DNA: TGTGCCAGCAGCTTACCTCGCGGGCTAGCGGGTGGGGAGCAGTTCTTC. Protein product: CASSLPRGLAGGEQFF.

Turning to this clone: The CDR3 does not close with the conserved phenylalanine or tryptophan, likely indicating a read error. No DNA is shown, since the ends of the CDR3 on it are uncertain; the CDR3 is the one TCRdb lists. The V and J genes are TRBV27 and TRBJ1-4; TRBD1, the D gene given by the table, was not confirmed from the DNA. The CDR3 is made up of 11 amino acids, end residues included. Germline lookup yields CDR1 MNHEY and CDR2 SMNVEV (reference sequence). This chain's CDR3 is CASSSSGTGRY.

V usage is TRBV7-2 and J usage is TRBJ1-5, with unresolved D. Per germline, CDR1 SGHTA and CDR2 FQGNSA. The CDR3 consists of 15 residues. Trimming left V 1 base short and J 9 bases short, with 16 bases between. CDR3 protein: CASSLVPGLVGPQHF. As DNA, the CDR3 is TGTGCCAGCAGCTTAGTTCCGGGTCTCGTGGGGCCCCAGCATTTT.

The chain joins TRBV7-2 to TRBJ2-7; a possible D gene is TRBD1 (5 bases). From germline, CDR1 is SGHTA and CDR2 FQGNSA. This CDR3 spans 14 amino acids. V was clipped by 1 base and J by 3 bases, with 10 bases between them. The CDR3 region has the DNA TGTGCCAGCAGCTTAGTTAGGGGCCACTACGAGCAGTACTTC. Translated, it gives CASSLVRGHYEQYF.

The chain couples TRBV3-1 (or the pseudogene TRBV3-2) to TRBJ2-7; D might be TRBD2 (5 bases). Trimming shortened V by 2 bases and J by 0 bases, and 8 bases separated the two germline ends. The germline V gene has CDR1 LGHDT and CDR2 YNNKEL (reference sequence). This CDR3 region has 14 residues. The CDR3 spells CASSQMGASYEQYF. In DNA, the CDR3 is TGTGCCAGCAGCCAAATGGGAGCCTCCTACGAGCAGTACTTC.

The chain links TRBV6-1 to TRBJ2-5; 12 bases match TRBD2. J gave up 1 base and V 2 bases, and 14 bases lay outside the gene matches. CDR3 length equals 20 residues. Germline loops: CDR1 MNHNS, CDR2 SASEGT. Here the CDR3 DNA reads TGTGCCAGCAGTGAAAGGGCTAGCGGGAGGGCCGGGCAGTCCCAAGAGACCCAGTACTTC. This codes for CASSERASGRAGQSQETQYF.

This clone was observed a few times. This chain uses TRBV5-8 with TRBJ1-4; D is undetermined. The CDR3 length is 16 residues. Trimming cost V 0 bases and J 8 bases, with 17 bases left between them. Germline CDR1 is SGHTS and CDR2 is YDEGEE. Here the CDR3 DNA reads TGTGCCAGCAGCTTGGATCAGGAGGCCTGGAAGGAAAAACTGTTTTTT. This encodes CASSLDQEAWKEKLFF.

The CDR3 here is CASSSRQEVEKLFF. CDR3 DNA: TGTGCCAGCAGCTCCCGACAGGAGGTGGAAAAACTGTTTTTT. The V call is TRBV5-5, the J call TRBJ1-4; tentatively, D is TRBD1 (6 bases). This CDR3 comprises 14 residues. V dropped 3 bases and J dropped 8 bases, with 14 bases sitting between them. Per germline, CDR1 SGHKS and CDR2 YYEKEE (reference sequence).

The chain combines TRBV14 with TRBJ1-2; D gene uncertain. The CDR3 loop spans 16 amino acids. V was shortened by 0 bases and J by 0 bases, with 11 bases between the two germline ends. Germline CDR1 reads SGHDN; CDR2 reads FVKESK. CDR3 loop: CASSQDGRETNYGYTF. In nucleotides, the CDR3 is TGTGCCAGCAGCCAAGACGGCCGGGAAACTAACTATGGCTACACCTTC.

J is TRBJ2-7 and V is TRBV2; a possible D gene is TRBD2 (7 bases). V lost 5 bases and J lost 0, with 14 bases in between. This CDR3 has 15 residues. Looked up from germline, CDR1 is SNHLY and CDR2 is FYNNEI. The CDR3: CASSRGAVTSYEQYF. The CDR3 DNA follows: TGTGCCAGCAGTCGGGGGGCTGTTACCTCCTACGAGCAGTACTTC.

The rearrangement joins TRBV10-3 to TRBJ1-3; D remains ambiguous. V was pared by 10 bases and J by 0 bases, with 16 bases between. This CDR3 is 15 amino acids long. Germline CDR1 and CDR2: ENHRY and SYGVKD. CDR3 protein: CATRTSEDSGNTIYF. CDR3 sequence (DNA): TGTGCCACGCGGACTTCCGAAGACTCTGGAAACACCATATATTTT.